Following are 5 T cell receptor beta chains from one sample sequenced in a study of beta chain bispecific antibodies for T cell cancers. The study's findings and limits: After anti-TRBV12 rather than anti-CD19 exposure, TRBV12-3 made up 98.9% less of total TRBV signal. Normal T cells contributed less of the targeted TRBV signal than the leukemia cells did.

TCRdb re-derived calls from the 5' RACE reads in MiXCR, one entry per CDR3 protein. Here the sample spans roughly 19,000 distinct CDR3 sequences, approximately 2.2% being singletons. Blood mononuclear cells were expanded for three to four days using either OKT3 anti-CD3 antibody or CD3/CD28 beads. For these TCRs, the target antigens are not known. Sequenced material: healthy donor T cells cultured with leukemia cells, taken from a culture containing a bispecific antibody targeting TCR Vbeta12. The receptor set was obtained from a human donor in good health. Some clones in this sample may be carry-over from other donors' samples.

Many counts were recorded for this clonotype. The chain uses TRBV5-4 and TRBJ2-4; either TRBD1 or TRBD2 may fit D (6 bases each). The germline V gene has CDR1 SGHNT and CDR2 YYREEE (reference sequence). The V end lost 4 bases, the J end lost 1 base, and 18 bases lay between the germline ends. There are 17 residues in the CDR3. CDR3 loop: CASSRGRGGEAKNIQYF. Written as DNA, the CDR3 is TGTGCCAGCAGCCGGGGCAGGGGAGGCGAGGCCAAAAACATTCAGTACTTC.

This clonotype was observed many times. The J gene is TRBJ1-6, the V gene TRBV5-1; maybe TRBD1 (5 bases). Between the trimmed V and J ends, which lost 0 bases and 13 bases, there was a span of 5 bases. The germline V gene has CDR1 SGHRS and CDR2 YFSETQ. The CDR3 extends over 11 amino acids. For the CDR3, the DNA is TGCGCCAGCAGCTTGGAGGGGCCCCTCCACTTT. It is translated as CASSLEGPLHF.

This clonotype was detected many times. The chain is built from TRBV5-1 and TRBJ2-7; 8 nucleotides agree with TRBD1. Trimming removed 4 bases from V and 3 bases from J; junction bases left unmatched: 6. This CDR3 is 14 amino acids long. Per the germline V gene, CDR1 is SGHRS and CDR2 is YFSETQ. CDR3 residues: CASSLSGGGYEQYF. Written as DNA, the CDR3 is TGCGCCAGCAGCCTTTCAGGGGGCGGCTACGAGCAGTACTTC.

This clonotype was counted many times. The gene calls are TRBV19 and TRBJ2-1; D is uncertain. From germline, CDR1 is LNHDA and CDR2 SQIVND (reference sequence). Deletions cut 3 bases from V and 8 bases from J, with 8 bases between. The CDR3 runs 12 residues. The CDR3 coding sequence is TGTGCCAGTAGTATGGCAGTGCATGAGCAGTTCTTC. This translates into CASSMAVHEQFF.

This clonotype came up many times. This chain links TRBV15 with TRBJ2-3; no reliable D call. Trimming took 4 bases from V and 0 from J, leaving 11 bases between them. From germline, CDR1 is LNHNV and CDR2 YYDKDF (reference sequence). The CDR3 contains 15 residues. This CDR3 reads CATSNLASSTDTQYF. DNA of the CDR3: TGTGCCACCAGCAATCTGGCCAGTAGCACAGATACGCAGTATTTT. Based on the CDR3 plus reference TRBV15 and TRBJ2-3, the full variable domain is DAMVIQNPRYQVTQFGKPVTLSCSQTLNHNVMYWYQQKSSQAPKLLFHYYDKDFNNEADTPDNFQSRRPNTSFCFLDIRSPGLGDTAMYLCATSNLASSTDTQYFGPGTRLTVL.